A selection of T cell receptor beta chains follows, all from one sample in a study of T cell responses to AZD1222 COVID-19 vaccine. The data were produced by immunoSEQ multiplex PCR, yet TCRdb's version contains in-frame clones alone and is incomplete. The profile shows some 150,000 clones, around 85% of them singletons. The sample consisted of peripheral blood, taken 28 days after the second dose of the MenACWY control vaccine. The receptors were gathered from an adult who received the MenACWY meningococcal vaccine as a control. Each CDR3 is given with its conserved first and last residue. Fields, in order: V gene, J gene, D gene, clone size, CDR3 DNA, CDR3 protein. D genes are given only for firm matches. Only part of the rows carry a size: once, few, many, or a class if the clone is expanded.

TRBV18	TRBJ1-1	TRBD1	-	TGTGCCAGCTCCCTTGGACAGGGCAACCCTGAAGCTTTCTTT	CASSLGQGNPEAFF
TRBV18	TRBJ2-1	-	-	TGTGCCAGCTCAACGGGAGTCGGAGATGAGCAGTTCTTC	CASSTGVGDEQFF
TRBV27	TRBJ1-1	-	-	TGTGCCAGCAGTTTAATGGCCCCCCAATTTGCTGAAGCTTTCTTT	CASSLMAPQFAEAFF
TRBV2	TRBJ1-2	TRBD1	once	TGTGCCAGCTCCTTCCTGGCAGGGGGGGACTATGGCTACACCTTC	CASSFLAGGDYGYTF
TRBV6-6	TRBJ2-7	TRBD2	-	TGTGCCAGCACAACACCGGGACTAGCGGCCTACGAGCAGTACTTC	CASTTPGLAAYEQYF
TRBV27	TRBJ2-7	-	-	TGTGCCAGCAGCCCCAGCGGGTACGAGCAGTACTTC	CASSPSGYEQYF
TRBV24-1	TRBJ1-1	TRBD1	-	TGTGCCACCAGTGATCCCCGGACAGGGGACACTGAAGCTTTCTTT	CATSDPRTGDTEAFF
TRBV6-5	TRBJ1-2	TRBD1	-	TGTGCCAGCAGAATCGGGGGACAGTTTTCCTATGGCTACACCTTC	CASRIGGQFSYGYTF
TRBV5-4	TRBJ1-5	-	few	TGTGCCAGCAACAGAGACCCGAATCAGCCCCAGCATTTT	CASNRDPNQPQHF
TRBV28	TRBJ1-2	-	-	TGTGCCAGCAGTTCGGGAGTCTATGGCTACACCTTC	CASSSGVYGYTF
TRBV9	TRBJ2-3	-	-	TGTGCCAGCAGCGTAGTTGGGGATACGCAGTATTTT	CASSVVGDTQYF
TRBV4-2	TRBJ2-6	-	-	TGTGCCAGCAGCCAATTGATCTCTGGGGCCAACGTCCTGACTTTC	CASSQLISGANVLTF
TRBV10-3	TRBJ1-2	TRBD1	-	TGTGCCATCAGTGAGTCAGGACAGGGGAAAACAGGTGGCTACACCTTC	CAISESGQGKTGGYTF
TRBV2	TRBJ2-7	-	-	TGTGCCAGCTCGGAATATTACGAGCAGTACTTC	CASSEYYEQYF
TRBV11-2	TRBJ1-1	-	-	TGTGCCAGCAGCCTACTCACTGAAGCTTTCTTT	CASSLLTEAFF
TRBV12-5	TRBJ2-2	-	-	TGTGCTAGTGGTTTGTTTTCTGGGACGGCGAACACCGGGGAGCTGTTTTTT	CASGLFSGTANTGELFF
TRBV5-8	TRBJ1-6	TRBD1	-	TGTGCCAGCACCCGACGGGACAGCAATTCACCCCTCCACTTT	CASTRRDSNSPLHF
TRBV19	TRBJ2-1	TRBD2	-	TGTGCCAGTAGTCCCCTCCTAGCGGGCCGAAACAATGAGCAGTTCTTC	CASSPLLAGRNNEQFF
TRBV19	TRBJ2-7	-	-	TGTGCCAGTCGAATAGGGGACGGCTCCTACGAGCAGTACTTC	CASRIGDGSYEQYF
TRBV6-5	TRBJ2-3	TRBD2	-	TGTGCCAGCAGCTCGACTAGCGGGGGGACAGATACGCAGTATTTT	CASSSTSGGTDTQYF
TRBV9	TRBJ1-4	TRBD1	-	TGTGCCAGCAGCGCAACCGGGACAGGGGAGGAAAAACTGTTTTTT	CASSATGTGEEKLFF
TRBV28	TRBJ1-4	-	-	TGTGCCAGCACCAAGGCCAGGGGCGGGAGGAATGAAAAACTGTTTTTT	CASTKARGGRNEKLFF
TRBV15	TRBJ2-2	TRBD1	-	TGTGCCACCAGGGTACAGGGGTACACCGGGGAGCTGTTTTTT	CATRVQGYTGELFF
TRBV15	TRBJ2-5	TRBD1	-	TGTGCCACCAGCAGGTGGGACAGGGGGCGAGAGACCCAGTACTTC	CATSRWDRGRETQYF
TRBV28	TRBJ2-7	-	-	TGTGCCAGCAGTTCCCAGGGGGGTGCTTCAAACGAGCAGTACTTC	CASSSQGGASNEQYF
TRBV9	TRBJ1-2	-	-	TGTGCCAGCAGCGTAGGCCGGACGATCTATGGCTACACCTTC	CASSVGRTIYGYTF
TRBV6-5	TRBJ1-1	-	-	TGTGCCAGCAGTTACTTCGGGACCAAGGGGACTGAAGCTTTCTTT	CASSYFGTKGTEAFF
TRBV2	TRBJ2-2	-	-	TGTGCCAGCAGTGAACCCCCGGGGACCGGGGAGCTGTTTTTT	CASSEPPGTGELFF
TRBV6-5	TRBJ1-6	-	-	TGTGCCAGCAGTTACATGGAATATAATTCACCCCTCCACTTT	CASSYMEYNSPLHF
TRBV3-1/TRBV3-2	TRBJ1-2	-	few	TGTGCCAGCAGCCCGCTAGGCACAGGTTCTAACTATGGCTACACCTTC	CASSPLGTGSNYGYTF
TRBV7-3	TRBJ1-1	-	-	TGTGCCAGCAGCTTAACAGGGGGAGACACTGAAGCTTTCTTT	CASSLTGGDTEAFF
TRBV28	TRBJ1-1	TRBD1	-	TGTGCCAGCGCAACGGGTGGACAGGGAAGGACTGAAGCTTTCTTT	CASATGGQGRTEAFF
TRBV7-3	TRBJ2-3	-	-	TGTGCCAGCAGCTCTTGGGGTACAGATACGCAGTATTTT	CASSSWGTDTQYF
TRBV5-6	TRBJ1-5	-	-	TGTGCCAGCAGCTTGGATGGCGGCCGCCGCAATCAGCCCCAGCATTTT	CASSLDGGRRNQPQHF
TRBV4-3	TRBJ2-2	TRBD1	few	TGCGCCAGCAGCCGGGGGACAGGGGGCGATAGCACCGGGGAGCTGTTTTTT	CASSRGTGGDSTGELFF
TRBV28	TRBJ1-5	-	once	TGTGCCAGCAGTTTTGATTGGAGTGGGCATCAGCCCCAGCATTTT	CASSFDWSGHQPQHF
TRBV27	TRBJ1-4	-	-	TGTGCCAGCAGTACCGGGGCGGATGCAACTAATGAAAAACTGTTTTTT	CASSTGADATNEKLFF
TRBV7-2	TRBJ2-7	TRBD1	-	TGTGCCAGCAGCTTAGTTGGGACAGTCTCCTACGAGCAGTACTTC	CASSLVGTVSYEQYF
TRBV19	TRBJ1-5	-	-	TGTGCCAGTAGCCCCAGGAGGGAAGGCGACCGTCAGCCCCAGCATTTT	CASSPRREGDRQPQHF
TRBV28	TRBJ1-5	TRBD1	-	TGTGCCAGCAGTTTCTCGCCAGGGGGCTTAGGTCAGCCCCAGCATTTT	CASSFSPGGLGQPQHF
TRBV27	TRBJ2-3	-	-	TGTGCCAGCAGTTTTATTCGGTTCACAGATACGCAGTATTTT	CASSFIRFTDTQYF
TRBV19	TRBJ1-1	TRBD1	-	TGTGCCAGCCTTAGGACAGGGTCGGGTCGGTCTGAAGCTTTCTTT	CASLRTGSGRSEAFF
TRBV29-1	TRBJ2-2	-	-	TGCAGCGGATCCGACCGTTACACCGGGGAGCTGTTTTTT	CSGSDRYTGELFF
TRBV7-9	TRBJ1-6	-	-	TGTGCCAGCAGCCTTTTTTCACCCCTCCACTTT	CASSLFSPLHF
TRBV5-1	TRBJ1-1	-	-	TGCGCCAGCAGCTTGTACGGCGTCTCGAACACTGAAGCTTTCTTT	CASSLYGVSNTEAFF
TRBV12-3/TRBV12-4	TRBJ1-5	-	-	TGTGCCAGCAGCCTAAGTCGCGGGGAAGGGCATTTT	CASSLSRGEGHF
TRBV13	TRBJ2-7	-	-	TGTGCCAGCAGCTTCTTCTCTGGCCGAGAGGCCTACGAGCAGTACTTC	CASSFFSGREAYEQYF
TRBV5-4	TRBJ1-5	-	-	TGTGCCAGCAGCGCCCCTGGGCAGCCCCAGCATTTT	CASSAPGQPQHF
TRBV6-5	TRBJ1-4	-	-	TGTGCCAGCAGAGAGGGACGTCGGAATGAAAAACTGTTTTTT	CASREGRRNEKLFF
TRBV19	TRBJ1-1	-	-	TGTGCCAGTAGTATAGATCAGGCTGAAGCTTTCTTT	CASSIDQAEAFF